This entry lists 2 T cell receptor beta chains sequenced from one sample in a study of lymphopenia after photon versus proton radiotherapy. Using immunoSEQ multiplex PCR, the repertoire was profiled, and TCRdb retains in-frame clones only, with some absent. Among 75,000 or so clones listed, over 70% were seen once. The sequences come from peripheral blood, collected from a patient treated with proton-based radiotherapy. These receptors were collected from a man aged 55 to 70 with pancreatic cancer.

The J gene is TRBJ2-3, the V gene TRBV11-2; a possible D gene is TRBD2 (6 bases). The CDR3 spans 14 residues. The V and J ends lost 1 base and 3 bases respectively, with 8 bases between them. The germline gives CDR1 SGHAT, CDR2 FQNNGV. CDR3 sequence reads: CASSLGGVTDTQYF. The CDR3 DNA reads TGTGCCAGCAGCTTAGGCGGGGTGACAGATACGCAGTATTTT.

V gene TRBV15 combines with J gene TRBJ1-6; unclear D gene. The ends were cut back, 4 bases at V and 11 bases at J, with 15 bases in the middle. The germline gives CDR1 LNHNV, CDR2 YYDKDF (reference sequence). The CDR3 totals 14 residues. CDR3 amino acids: CATSMEGRAAPLHF. The CDR3 DNA sequence: TGTGCCACCAGCATGGAGGGTAGGGCGGCACCCCTCCACTTT.